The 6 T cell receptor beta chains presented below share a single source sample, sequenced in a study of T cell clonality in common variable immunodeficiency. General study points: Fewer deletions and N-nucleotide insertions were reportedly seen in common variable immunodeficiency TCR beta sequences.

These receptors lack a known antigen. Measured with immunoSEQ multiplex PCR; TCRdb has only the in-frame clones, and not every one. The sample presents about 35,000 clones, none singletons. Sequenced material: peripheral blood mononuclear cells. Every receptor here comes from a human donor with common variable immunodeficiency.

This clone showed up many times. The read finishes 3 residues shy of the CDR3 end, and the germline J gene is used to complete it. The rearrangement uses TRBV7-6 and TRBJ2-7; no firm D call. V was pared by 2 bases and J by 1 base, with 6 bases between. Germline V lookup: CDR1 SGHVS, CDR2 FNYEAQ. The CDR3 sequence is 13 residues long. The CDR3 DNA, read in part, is TGTGCCAGCAGCTTACACAGTTCCTACGAG. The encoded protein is CASSLHSSYE. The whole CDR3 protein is CASSLHSSYEQYF.

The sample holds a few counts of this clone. CDR3 loop: CASSLTGGQAPLNTEAFF. The sequenced CDR3 bases are TGTGCCAGCAGCTTAACGGGGGGACAGGCCCCCCTGAACACTGAA. This sequence joins TRBV7-3 and TRBJ1-1, with 8 positions matching TRBD1. The observed sequence ends 3 residues before the CDR3 terminus, with the missing tail filled in from the germline J gene. Germline V gene sequence: CDR1 SGHTA, CDR2 FQGTGA. The J segment lost 0 bases and the V segment lost 0 bases, leaving 9 bases of the junction unmatched. The CDR3 runs 18 residues.

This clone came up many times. Here the CDR3 reads CASSLRGASNQPQHF. The CDR3 DNA, read in part, is TGTGCCAGCAGCTTGCGGGGAGCCTCCAATCAGCCC. This chain links TRBV5-6 with TRBJ1-5; D is unclear. With the read ending 3 residues before the CDR3 end, the germline J gene is used to fill in that end. The germline V gene has CDR1 SGHDT and CDR2 YYEEEE. The CDR3 consists of 15 residues. The V and J ends lost 1 base and 3 bases respectively, with 11 bases between them.

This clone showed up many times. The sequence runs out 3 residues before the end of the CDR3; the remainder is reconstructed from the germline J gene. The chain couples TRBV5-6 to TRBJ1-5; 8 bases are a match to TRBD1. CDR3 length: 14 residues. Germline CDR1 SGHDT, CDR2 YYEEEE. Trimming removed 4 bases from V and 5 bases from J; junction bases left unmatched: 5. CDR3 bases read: TGTGCCAGCAGCCATATGACAGGGGATCAGCCC. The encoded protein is CASSHMTGDQP. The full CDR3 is CASSHMTGDQPQHF.

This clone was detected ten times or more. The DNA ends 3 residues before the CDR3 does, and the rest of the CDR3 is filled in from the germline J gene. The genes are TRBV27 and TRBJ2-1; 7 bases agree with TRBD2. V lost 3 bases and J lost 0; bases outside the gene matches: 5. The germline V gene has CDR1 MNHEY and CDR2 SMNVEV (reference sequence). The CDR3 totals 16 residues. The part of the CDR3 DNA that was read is TGTGCCAGCAGTTTCCCAGCGGGAAGCTCCTACAATGAG. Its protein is CASSFPAGSSYNE. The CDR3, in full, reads CASSFPAGSSYNEQFF.

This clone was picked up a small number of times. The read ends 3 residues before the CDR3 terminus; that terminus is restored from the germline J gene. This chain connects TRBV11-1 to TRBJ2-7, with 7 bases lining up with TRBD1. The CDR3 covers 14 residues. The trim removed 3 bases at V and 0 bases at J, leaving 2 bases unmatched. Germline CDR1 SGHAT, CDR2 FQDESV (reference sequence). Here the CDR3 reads CASSFGQASYEQYF. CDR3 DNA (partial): TGTGCCAGCAGCTTCGGACAGGCCTCCTACGAG.